These T cell receptor beta chains were read from a single sample in a study of long-term antiretroviral therapy in people with HIV. This table comes from immunoSEQ multiplex PCR, and its TCRdb copy is limited to in-frame clones, with some not included. The sample holds tens of thousands of clones, 88% seen once. Source: unsorted PBMCs, taken around 4.5 years after starting antiretroviral therapy. These receptors were obtained from a man aged 25-45 years with HIV. The CDR3 runs from the conserved cysteine through the conserved F or W. D genes are given only for firm matches. The size field is filled for only some rows; it gives once, few, many or a size class.

NA,TRBJ2-7,TRBV29-1,NA,TGCAGCGCGGGACTCGGGAGCTCCTACGAGCAGTACTTC,CSAGLGSSYEQYF
NA,TRBJ2-7,TRBV7-9,NA,TGTGCCAGCAGCCCTGACATCGGTCGGAACGAGCAGTACTTC,CASSPDIGRNEQYF
once,TRBJ2-1,TRBV7-8,TRBD2,TGTGCCAGCAGCTTAGGTAGCGGGGTGAGCTCCTACAATGAGCAGTTCTTC,CASSLGSGVSSYNEQFF
NA,TRBJ2-1,TRBV5-4,TRBD1,TGTGCCAGCAGCCCCTCGACAGGGGGCTTCTACAATGAGCAGTTCTTC,CASSPSTGGFYNEQFF
NA,TRBJ2-7,TRBV19,NA,TGTGCCAGTAGGGGGGAAACCTGGGAGCAGTACTTC,CASRGETWEQYF
once,TRBJ1-5,TRBV6-4,NA,TGTGCCAGCAGTGACCGAGGGAGCAGGGACGAAAATCAGCCCCAGCATTTT,CASSDRGSRDENQPQHF
once,TRBJ2-1,TRBV6-1,NA,TGTGCCAGCAGGAGGAGGACGGGGGTAGGGGAGCAGTTCTTC,CASRRRTGVGEQFF
NA,TRBJ2-7,TRBV11-2,TRBD2,TGTGCCAGCGGGGGGGACTACTCCTACGAGCAGTACTTC,CASGGDYSYEQYF
NA,TRBJ2-3,TRBV30,TRBD2,TGTGCCTGGAGACTAGCGGTCACAGATACGCAGTATTTT,CAWRLAVTDTQYF
NA,TRBJ2-7,TRBV19,NA,TGTGCCAGTAGTATAAAGAAGGGGATGGCACTGGGCGAGCAGTACTTC,CASSIKKGMALGEQYF
NA,TRBJ2-3,TRBV7-9,TRBD2,TGTGCCAGCAGCGTTACAACCGGGGGGGCAGATACGCAGTATTTT,CASSVTTGGADTQYF
once,TRBJ1-3,TRBV5-1,TRBD1,TGCGCCAGCAGCGACCGACAGGGCGGCTCTGGAAACACCATATATTTT,CASSDRQGGSGNTIYF
NA,TRBJ1-2,TRBV2,NA,TGTGCCAGCAGTGAAGCCAGACAAGGGGTCGGCTATGGCTACACCTTC,CASSEARQGVGYGYTF
NA,TRBJ2-2,TRBV7-6,TRBD1,TGTGCCAGCAGCTTATCGGGACAGGGTTACACCGGGGAGCTGTTTTTT,CASSLSGQGYTGELFF
NA,TRBJ2-7,TRBV2,NA,TGTGCCAGCAGCCTGGGTCCCTCCTACGAGCAGTACTTC,CASSLGPSYEQYF
NA,TRBJ1-2,TRBV18,NA,TGTGCCAGCTCCCCCCCTACGAGCTATGGCTACACCTTC,CASSPPTSYGYTF
NA,TRBJ2-7,TRBV7-9,NA,TGTGCCAGCAGCTTAGTGGGACCCCCCTACGAGCAGTACTTC,CASSLVGPPYEQYF
NA,TRBJ2-2,TRBV9,NA,TGTGCCAGCAGCGAGAGCGGGGAGCTGTTTTTT,CASSESGELFF